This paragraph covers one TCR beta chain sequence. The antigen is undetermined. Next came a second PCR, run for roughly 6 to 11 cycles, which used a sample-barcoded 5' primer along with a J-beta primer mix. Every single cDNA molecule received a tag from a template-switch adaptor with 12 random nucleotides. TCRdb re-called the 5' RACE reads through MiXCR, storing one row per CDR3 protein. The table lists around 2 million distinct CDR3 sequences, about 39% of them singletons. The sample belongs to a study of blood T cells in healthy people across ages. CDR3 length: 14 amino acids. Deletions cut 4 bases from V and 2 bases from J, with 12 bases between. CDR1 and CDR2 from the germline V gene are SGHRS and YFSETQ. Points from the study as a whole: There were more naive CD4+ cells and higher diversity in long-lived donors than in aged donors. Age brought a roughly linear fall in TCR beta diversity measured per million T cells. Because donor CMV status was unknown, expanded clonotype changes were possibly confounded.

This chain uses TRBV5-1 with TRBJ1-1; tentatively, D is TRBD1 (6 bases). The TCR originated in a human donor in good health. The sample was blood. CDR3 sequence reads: CASSEQGFNTEAFF. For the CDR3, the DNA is TGCGCCAGCAGCGAACAGGGTTTTAACACTGAAGCTTTCTTT.